A selection of T cell receptor beta chains follows, all from one sample in a study of blood T cells in healthy people across ages. TCRdb called the 5' RACE reads again in MiXCR, with one record for every CDR3 protein. The sample contains about 750,000 distinct CDR3 sequences, 50% to 65% of which appear only once. The sequencing input was blood. These receptors all come from a man older than 75 in good health. CDR3s include the opening cysteine and the closing phenylalanine or tryptophan. D genes are given only for firm matches. Part of the rows lack a size; the others show once, few, many or a class for expanded clones.

d_call: TRBD1
clone_size: NA
v_call: TRBV29-1
j_call: TRBJ1-6
cdr3_nt: TGCAGCGTTACAGGGGGCGCAGGGAAGGATTCACCCCTCCACTTT
cdr3_aa: CSVTGGAGKDSPLHF

d_call: NA
clone_size: NA
v_call: TRBV28
j_call: TRBJ2-1
cdr3_nt: TGTGCCAGCAGCACACACACGGATGAGCAGTTCTTC
cdr3_aa: CASSTHTDEQFF

d_call: TRBD1
clone_size: NA
v_call: TRBV20-1
j_call: TRBJ1-1
cdr3_nt: TGCAGTGCAAAGACAGGGGGGGGAACTGAAGCTTTCTTT
cdr3_aa: CSAKTGGGTEAFF

d_call: NA
clone_size: few
v_call: TRBV19
j_call: TRBJ1-1
cdr3_nt: TGTGCCAGTAGTATAGGGCCGCGTAACACTGAAGCTTTCTTT
cdr3_aa: CASSIGPRNTEAFF

d_call: NA
clone_size: NA
v_call: TRBV18
j_call: TRBJ1-6
cdr3_nt: TGTGCCAGCTCACCACGAAGGGACTCCAATTCACCCCTCCACTTT
cdr3_aa: CASSPRRDSNSPLHF

d_call: NA
clone_size: NA
v_call: TRBV6-1
j_call: TRBJ1-2
cdr3_nt: TGTGCCAGTAGACAGAAGAACTCTGGCTACACCTTC
cdr3_aa: CASRQKNSGYTF

d_call: NA
clone_size: NA
v_call: TRBV7-9
j_call: TRBJ1-6
cdr3_nt: TGTGCCAGCAGCTTAGGCTCGGCAGGGTGGAATTCACCCCTCCACTTT
cdr3_aa: CASSLGSAGWNSPLHF

d_call: TRBD2
clone_size: NA
v_call: TRBV12-3/TRBV12-4
j_call: TRBJ2-1
cdr3_nt: TGTGCCAGCAGCGGGACTAGCGGAGGCCAAGGGGGTGAGCAGTTCTTC
cdr3_aa: CASSGTSGGQGGEQFF

d_call: NA
clone_size: few
v_call: TRBV6-1
j_call: TRBJ1-2
cdr3_nt: TGTGCCAGCAGTGATGAAGGGGTGGTCTATGGCTACACCTTC
cdr3_aa: CASSDEGVVYGYTF

d_call: NA
clone_size: NA
v_call: TRBV18
j_call: TRBJ1-5
cdr3_nt: TGTGCCAGCTCACGGGGCGGGGAAAATCAGCCCCAGCATTTT
cdr3_aa: CASSRGGENQPQHF

d_call: NA
clone_size: few
v_call: TRBV4-2
j_call: TRBJ2-7
cdr3_nt: TGTGCCAGCAGCAAGGCCGGACCAGTCAGCGGCATATCCTACGAGCAGTACTTC
cdr3_aa: CASSKAGPVSGISYEQYF

d_call: TRBD2
clone_size: NA
v_call: TRBV6-6
j_call: TRBJ2-5
cdr3_nt: TGTGCCAGCAGTTCACCGCTAGCGGGAGGCCAAGAGACCCAGTACTTC
cdr3_aa: CASSSPLAGGQETQYF

d_call: TRBD2
clone_size: NA
v_call: TRBV29-1
j_call: TRBJ2-3
cdr3_nt: TGCAGCGTTGAAACTAGCGGGAGGGCATCCAGATACGCGTATTTT
cdr3_aa: CSVETSGRASRYAYF

d_call: NA
clone_size: NA
v_call: TRBV3-1
j_call: TRBJ2-1
cdr3_nt: TGTGCCAGCAGCTCCCTTGCGGGCGTGGGGCAGTTCTTC
cdr3_aa: CASSSLAGVGQFF

d_call: TRBD1
clone_size: few
v_call: TRBV5-1
j_call: TRBJ2-5
cdr3_nt: TGCGCCAGCAGCTTGAGTGGGACAGAAGAGACCCAGTACTTC
cdr3_aa: CASSLSGTEETQYF

d_call: NA
clone_size: NA
v_call: TRBV6-1
j_call: TRBJ2-3
cdr3_nt: TGTGCCAGCAGTCCGCTGGGCAGCAGGGCCCAGGGTGGTACGCAGTATTTT
cdr3_aa: CASSPLGSRAQGGTQYF

d_call: TRBD2
clone_size: NA
v_call: TRBV6-1
j_call: TRBJ2-3
cdr3_nt: TGTGCCAGTTTTTCCCTCACCGGGACTAGGAACACAGATACGCAGTATTTT
cdr3_aa: CASFSLTGTRNTDTQYF

d_call: NA
clone_size: few
v_call: TRBV28
j_call: TRBJ2-7
cdr3_nt: TGTGCCAGTAGCACTGGGGGAGTCTACTGGTACGAGCAGTACTTC
cdr3_aa: CASSTGGVYWYEQYF

d_call: TRBD2
clone_size: NA
v_call: TRBV6-1
j_call: TRBJ2-3
cdr3_nt: TGTGCCAGCGGGACTAGCGGAGATCACAGATACGCGTATTTT
cdr3_aa: CASGTSGDHRYAYF

d_call: NA
clone_size: NA
v_call: TRBV18
j_call: TRBJ2-1
cdr3_nt: TGTGCCAGCTCACCTAGTAGGAGGGATTACAATGAGCAGTTCTTC
cdr3_aa: CASSPSRRDYNEQFF

d_call: TRBD1
clone_size: NA
v_call: TRBV20-1
j_call: TRBJ2-4
cdr3_nt: TGCAGTGCCCAGGGACAGCTCGCCAAAAACATTCAGTACTTC
cdr3_aa: CSAQGQLAKNIQYF

d_call: NA
clone_size: NA
v_call: TRBV9
j_call: TRBJ2-1
cdr3_nt: TGTGCCAGCAGCGCGTCGGGCCTCCTCGGGGGTGAGCAGTTCTTC
cdr3_aa: CASSASGLLGGEQFF

d_call: NA
clone_size: NA
v_call: TRBV3-1
j_call: TRBJ1-2
cdr3_nt: TGTGCCAGCAGCCCATCACCGGGACCGGGCGGCTACACCTTC
cdr3_aa: CASSPSPGPGGYTF

d_call: NA
clone_size: NA
v_call: TRBV7-9
j_call: TRBJ2-4
cdr3_nt: TGTGCCAGCAACTTAGAGGGGGAGCAGTACTTC
cdr3_aa: CASNLEGEQYF

d_call: NA
clone_size: NA
v_call: TRBV5-1
j_call: TRBJ2-1
cdr3_nt: TGCGCCAGCAGCGCGCCCAGCTCCTACAATGAGCAGTTCTTC
cdr3_aa: CASSAPSSYNEQFF

d_call: TRBD2
clone_size: NA
v_call: TRBV9
j_call: TRBJ2-1
cdr3_nt: TGTGCCAGCAGCATCCCGGGACTAGCGGGAGCTCGAGAGCAGTTCTTC
cdr3_aa: CASSIPGLAGAREQFF

d_call: TRBD1
clone_size: NA
v_call: TRBV29-1
j_call: TRBJ2-7
cdr3_nt: TGCAGCGTCAGCAAGGACAGGGGGCACTACGAGCAGTACTTC
cdr3_aa: CSVSKDRGHYEQYF

d_call: NA
clone_size: NA
v_call: TRBV7-2
j_call: TRBJ1-1
cdr3_nt: TGTGCCAGCAGCTCCCAGGGGCTGAACACTGAAGCTTTCTTT
cdr3_aa: CASSSQGLNTEAFF

d_call: NA
clone_size: NA
v_call: TRBV20-1
j_call: TRBJ2-7
cdr3_nt: TGCAGTGCTGGCCGTATCGGATCCTACGAGCAGTACTTC
cdr3_aa: CSAGRIGSYEQYF

d_call: NA
clone_size: NA
v_call: TRBV5-1
j_call: TRBJ2-1
cdr3_nt: TGCGCCAGCAGCACGGACATGAGAGGGAACAATGAGCAGTTCTTC
cdr3_aa: CASSTDMRGNNEQFF

d_call: NA
clone_size: NA
v_call: TRBV21-1
j_call: TRBJ1-5
cdr3_nt: TGTGCCAGCGGCCGACAGGGGGATCAGCCCCAGCATTTT
cdr3_aa: CASGRQGDQPQHF

d_call: NA
clone_size: NA
v_call: TRBV12-3/TRBV12-4
j_call: TRBJ2-1
cdr3_nt: TGTGCCAGCAGTTCCCGGGACTCCTATTACAATGAGCAGTTCTTC
cdr3_aa: CASSSRDSYYNEQFF

d_call: NA
clone_size: once
v_call: TRBV25-1
j_call: TRBJ2-4
cdr3_nt: TGTGCCAGCAGTGAAGGGGCGTTGGCCAAAAACATTCAGTACTTC
cdr3_aa: CASSEGALAKNIQYF

d_call: NA
clone_size: NA
v_call: TRBV10-3
j_call: TRBJ2-7
cdr3_nt: TGTGCCATCAGTGGGAACGCCTACGAGCAGTACTTC
cdr3_aa: CAISGNAYEQYF

d_call: NA
clone_size: NA
v_call: TRBV5-6
j_call: TRBJ2-4
cdr3_nt: TGTGCCAGCAGCTTGTATGCTTCTAGCGTTCTAGCCAAAAACATTCAGTACTTC
cdr3_aa: CASSLYASSVLAKNIQYF

d_call: NA
clone_size: NA
v_call: TRBV5-1
j_call: TRBJ2-5
cdr3_nt: TGCGCCAGCAGCTCGATCCACGGGACCCAGTACTTC
cdr3_aa: CASSSIHGTQYF

d_call: NA
clone_size: NA
v_call: TRBV29-1
j_call: TRBJ1-2
cdr3_nt: TGCAGCGTTGAAGTGGGATTGGGTAGGCCATATGGCTACACCTTC
cdr3_aa: CSVEVGLGRPYGYTF